This T cell receptor (beta chain) was documented in a study of blood T cell repertoires in COVID-19. On the study more broadly: Some COVID-19 samples were acute and others convalescent; all came from the United States, Italy and Spain. In each case, the material was cDNA or gDNA derived from T cells, B-cell-depleted T cells, or PBMCs.

V lost 3 bases and J lost 1, with 7 bases in between. Per the germline V gene, CDR1 is MNHEY and CDR2 is SVGAGI. The CDR3 sequence is 15 residues long. Per the authors' pipeline: Nucleated cell number was recorded as an estimate derived from reference gene primer amplification. Clones were read by immunoSEQ multiplex PCR, and TCRdb kept only the in-frame ones, dropping some. The V and J calls and clone size are taken from that table; D and trimming were inferred from the DNA. The data hold some 250,000 clones, with around nine tenths observed a single time. The gene calls are TRBV6-5 and TRBJ2-6; D unclear. The sequencing input was peripheral blood. This clonotype originated in a woman aged 65 to 85 with active or convalescent COVID-19. The CDR3 DNA follows: TGTGCCAGCAGTTATGAGGAATCTGGGGCCAACGTCCTGACTTTC. Translating it yields CASSYEESGANVLTF.